The entry below gives a single T cell receptor (beta chain) sequence along with its context. Its target antigen remains unknown. Base qualities are not provided; no much larger clone lies one nucleotide away. The V end loses 3 bases and the J end loses 2 bases, and a stretch of 10 bases separates them. The CDR3 has 14 amino acids, counting the end cysteine and phenylalanine. CDR3 DNA is the only sequence kept; it has 42 bases, read in frame from the first base. The data were obtained in a study of regulatory and conventional T cells in breast cancer (dated by TCRdb to the mid-2010s). The library came from PCR. The instrument was an Illumina MiSeq. TCRdb trimmed the raw reads at Q25, called clones with MiXCR and kept productive beta chains. Rows are combined by CDR3 protein, so each entry shows the most common genes and DNA. For this sample there are more than 15,000 distinct CDR3 sequences; 30% to 35% appear just once. The ten largest account for approximately 1.6% of the sample.

Sample: conventional T cells from blood. The receptor chain draws on TRBV12-3 or TRBV12-4 and TRBJ1-1; the D segment cannot be called with confidence. The source of this sequence is a female donor in good health. The DNA is as follows: TGTGCCAGCAGTTTTGGGCGGCTAAACACTGAAGCTTTCTTT. Translated, it gives CASSFGRLNTEAFF.